Following are 18 T cell receptor beta chains from one sample sequenced in a study of cytomegalovirus exposure and HLA in healthy donors. 60 Vbeta and 13 Jbeta primers were used in PCR. Clones were read by immunoSEQ multiplex PCR, and TCRdb kept only the in-frame ones, dropping some. Of about 160,000 clones in the sample, about 75% were seen once. The sequencing input was PBMCs. All receptors come from a female donor in good health and CMV-seronegative.

This clone was seen more than once but under ten times. The rearrangement uses TRBV6-1 and TRBJ2-7; no definite D call. With 8 bases removed from V and 4 bases from J, the gap between germline ends came to 21 bases. The CDR3 length is 15 residues. Germline CDR1 is MNHNS and CDR2 is SASEGT. The CDR3 reads CASFVKQKAAYEQYF. The CDR3 region has the DNA TGTGCCAGCTTTGTCAAGCAGAAGGCGGCATACGAGCAGTACTTC.

The chain couples TRBV28 to TRBJ2-3; 10 bases match TRBD1. Looked up from germline, CDR1 is MDHEN and CDR2 is SYDVKM. This CDR3 contains 14 residues. The ends lost 5 bases at V and 4 bases at J; junction bases unmatched: 3. The CDR3 here is CASSTGQGADTQYF. DNA of the CDR3: TGTGCCAGCAGTACCGGACAGGGGGCAGATACGCAGTATTTT. Full variable domain (rest looked up from reference TRBV28 and TRBJ2-3): DVKVTQSSRYLVKRTGEKVFLECVQDMDHENMFWYRQDPGLGLRLIYFSYDVKMKEKGDIPEGYSVSREKKERFSLILESASTNQTSMYLCASSTGQGADTQYFGPGTRLTVL.

CDR3 coding DNA: TGTGCCAGCAGCGACAGGGCCTCGAACACTGAAGCTTTCTTT. Protein product: CASSDRASNTEAFF. The chain is built from TRBV27 and TRBJ1-1; 7 bases agree with TRBD1. V shed 6 bases and J 1 base; nucleotides not matched to a gene: 5. In germline, CDR1 is MNHEY, CDR2 SMNVEV (reference sequence). This CDR3 comprises 14 residues.

This chain joins TRBV7-2 and TRBJ2-5, with a possible D match to TRBD1 (6 bases). The V gene's germline CDR1 is SGHTA and CDR2 FQGNSA. The CDR3 length is 12 residues. Trimming took 5 bases from V and 7 from J, leaving 11 bases between them. Written as DNA, the CDR3 is TGTGCCAGCAGCGCAATAGGGGGGACCCAGTACTTC. Translated: CASSAIGGTQYF.

About this clone: The junction departs from germline at one end; a sequencing error may be responsible. V gene TRBV6-1 combines with J gene TRBJ2-3, with 9 bases that match TRBD1. The germline V gene has CDR1 MNHNS and CDR2 SASEGT. This CDR3 has 16 amino acids. In nucleotides, the CDR3 is TGTGCCGGCAGTGTCTCCGGGACAGGGTGGAGAGATACGCAGTATTTT. It translates to CAGSVSGTGWRDTQYF.

The V gene is TRBV5-7, the J gene TRBJ2-1; D is perhaps TRBD2 (6 bases). TRBV5-7 is an ORF, with its function uncertain. The CDR3 length is 17 residues. Trimming removed 0 bases from V and 3 bases from J, with 16 bases in between. CDR3 DNA: TGTGCCAGCAGCTTGGCCGGGGGAGCGGATTTCTACAATGAGCAGTTCTTC. Translating gives CASSLAGGADFYNEQFF.

The V and J genes are TRBV7-8 and TRBJ1-5; 8 nucleotides match TRBD1. Per the germline V gene, CDR1 is SGHVS and CDR2 is FQNEAQ. The V gene end was trimmed by 4 bases and the J gene end by 4 bases; junction bases not matched to a gene: 12. The CDR3 is 17 amino acids. Here the CDR3 reads CASSSPGGITNNQPQHF. The CDR3 DNA reads TGTGCCAGCAGCTCCCCAGGGGGCATTACTAATAATCAGCCCCAGCATTTT.

The chain uses TRBV6-6 and TRBJ1-1, with 7 nucleotides matching TRBD1. The ends lost 6 bases at V and 4 bases at J; junction bases unmatched: 5. This CDR3 has 13 amino acids. Germline CDR1 MNHNY, CDR2 SVGAGI (reference sequence). The CDR3: CASRERQGTEAFF. The CDR3 coding sequence is TGTGCCAGCAGAGAACGACAGGGCACTGAAGCTTTCTTT.

V is TRBV9 and J is TRBJ1-4; 8 bases match TRBD1. Trimming removed 0 bases from V and 2 bases from J; junction bases left unmatched: 3. The CDR3 totals 16 residues. Germline lookup yields CDR1 SGDLS and CDR2 YYNGEE. CDR3 region: CASSVEDRVTNEKLFF. In DNA, the CDR3 is TGTGCCAGCAGCGTAGAGGACAGGGTGACTAATGAAAAACTGTTTTTT.

The chain couples TRBV5-1 to TRBJ2-1, with 8 positions matching TRBD1. J was trimmed by 4 bases and V by 4 bases; bases with no gene match: 10. Germline CDR1 and CDR2: SGHRS and YFSETQ. The CDR3 runs 16 residues. In DNA form, the CDR3 reads TGCGCCAGCAGCAGTGATCGGACAGGGACTTACAATGAGCAGTTCTTC. As protein: CASSSDRTGTYNEQFF.

The genes are TRBV14 and TRBJ1-1, with 10 positions matching TRBD1. The germline gives CDR1 SGHDN, CDR2 FVKESK. V shed 1 base and J 10 bases; nucleotides not matched to a gene: 9. The length of the CDR3 is 15 residues. DNA for the CDR3: TGTGCCAGCAGCCAAGCCCCCGGGGACAGGGGAGTAGCTTTCTTT. It yields the protein CASSQAPGDRGVAFF.

This clone has only a few counts. The chain's CDR3 is CASSLYRGRITEAFF. In DNA form, the CDR3 reads TGTGCCAGCAGTCTGTACAGGGGGCGAATTACTGAAGCTTTCTTT. The chain couples TRBV28 to TRBJ1-1, with 9 nucleotides matching TRBD1. The CDR3 is 15 amino acids. Germline values: CDR1 MDHEN, CDR2 SYDVKM. Trimming took 5 bases from V and 5 from J; bases not matched to a gene: 9.

The chain joins TRBV6-1 to TRBJ2-3, with 11 bases fitting TRBD2. Germline lookup yields CDR1 MNHNS and CDR2 SASEGT. J lost 8 bases, V lost 0 bases, and 7 bases had no gene match. The CDR3 sequence is 16 residues long. This chain's CDR3 is CASSEALAGGPGTQYF. For the CDR3, the DNA is TGTGCCAGCAGTGAAGCCTTAGCGGGAGGGCCGGGTACGCAGTATTTT.

This clone was counted a few times. DNA of the CDR3: TGTGCCAGTAGGACAGGGGGCGCGGCTTTCTTT. As protein: CASRTGGAAFF. V usage is TRBV19 and J usage is TRBJ1-1; the match to TRBD1 covers 10 bases. Trimming took 6 bases from V and 11 from J; bases not matched to a gene: 3. The CDR3 loop spans 11 amino acids. Germline CDR1 LNHDA, CDR2 SQIVND (reference sequence). Combining the CDR3 with reference TRBV19 and TRBJ1-1 gives the whole variable domain DGGITQSPKYLFRKEGQNVTLSCEQNLNHDAMYWYRQDPGQGLRLIYYSQIVNDFQKGDIAEGYSVSREKKESFPLTVTSAQKNPTAFYLCASRTGGAAFFGQGTRLTVV.

The chain carries TRBV5-1 and TRBJ2-1; 7 bases are shared with TRBD1. CDR1 and CDR2 from the germline V gene are SGHRS and YFSETQ. CDR3 length: 14 residues. J lost 6 bases, V lost 3 bases, and 6 bases had no gene match. The CDR3 protein is CASSSGDSFNEQFF. The CDR3 bases are TGCGCCAGCAGCTCTGGGGACAGCTTCAATGAGCAGTTCTTC. The complete variable domain, with remaining parts taken from reference TRBV5-1 and TRBJ2-1, reads KAGVTQTPRYLIKTRGQQVTLSCSPISGHRSVSWYQQTPGQGLQFLFEYFSETQRNKGNFPGRFSGRQFSNSRSEMNVSTLELGDSALYLCASSSGDSFNEQFFGPGTRLTVL.

The rearrangement uses TRBV30 and TRBJ1-1; the D gene is possibly TRBD1 (6 bases). The V gene's germline CDR1 is GTSNPN and CDR2 SVGIG (reference sequence). Trimming removed 5 bases from V and 0 bases from J, with 7 bases in between. This CDR3 has 12 residues. The CDR3 bases are TGTGCCTGGGGGACAATGAACACTGAAGCTTTCTTT. Amino acids: CAWGTMNTEAFF. Supplemented by reference TRBV30 and TRBJ1-1, the full variable domain reads SQTIHQWPATLVQPVGSPLSLECTVEGTSNPNLYWYRQAAGRGLQLLFYSVGIGQISSEVPQNLSASRPQDRQFILSSKKLLLSDSGFYLCAWGTMNTEAFFGQGTRLTVV.

This chain uses TRBV29-1 with TRBJ1-1; possibly TRBD1 for D (6 bases). Germline assignment: CDR1 SQVTM and CDR2 ANQGSEA. Trimming removed 0 bases at V and 6 bases at J, with 8 bases between. The CDR3 runs 12 residues. The CDR3 loop reads CSVEDRTAEAFF. In DNA form, the CDR3 reads TGCAGCGTTGAAGATCGGACAGCTGAAGCTTTCTTT.

The V call is TRBV10-3, the J call TRBJ2-3; TRBD2 agrees at 8 bases. There are 15 residues in the CDR3. Germline CDR1 and CDR2: ENHRY and SYGVKD. V gave up 4 bases and J gave up 4 bases; unmatched junction bases: 7. The CDR3 protein is CAISVSGVGADTQYF. CDR3 DNA: TGTGCCATCAGTGTTAGCGGGGTTGGCGCAGATACGCAGTATTTT.